This T cell receptor (beta chain) is from a study of T cell responses to AZD1222 COVID-19 vaccine. Repertoires were generated with immunoSEQ multiplex PCR, while TCRdb's copy carries only in-frame clones and drops some. This sample has 150,000 to 200,000 clones, with around nine tenths found just once. This CDR3 has 15 amino acids. V was pared by 5 bases and J by 3 bases, with 14 bases between. Per the germline V gene, CDR1 is SGHTA and CDR2 is FQGTGA. This chain links TRBV7-3 with TRBJ2-1, with D unresolved. The specimen comprised peripheral blood, sampled 28 days after the second dose of the MenACWY control vaccine. This sequence originates from an adult who received the MenACWY meningococcal vaccine as a control. The DNA of the CDR3 is TGTGCCAGCAGCCCCGGCGGAGTGAGCTACAATGAGCAGTTCTTC. Amino acids: CASSPGGVSYNEQFF. The complete variable domain, with remaining parts taken from reference TRBV7-3 and TRBJ2-1, reads GAGVSQTPSNKVTEKGKYVELRCDPISGHTALYWYRQSLGQGPEFLIYFQGTGAADDSGLPNDRFFAVRPEGSVSTLKIQRTERGDSAVYLCASSPGGVSYNEQFFGPGTRLTVL.